The table lists the clone carrying this T cell receptor beta chain with a few counts. These data belong to a study of blood T cell repertoires in COVID-19. Study context: The study drew acute and convalescent COVID-19 samples from the United States, Italy and Spain. Sources were T cells, B-cell-depleted T cells, or PBMCs; the material itself was cDNA or gDNA.

As handled by the study authors: By means of reference gene primer amplification, nucleated cell counts were estimated. TCRdb keeps only in-frame clones here, not all; method: immunoSEQ multiplex PCR. V, J and clone size are taken as reported in that table, and D and trimming were inferred from the DNA itself. In the table there are about 180,000 clones, around 83% of which are singletons. V gave up 5 bases and J gave up 0 bases; unmatched junction bases: 3. The germline V gene has CDR1 SGHAT and CDR2 FQNNGV. This CDR3 contains 16 residues. The TCR was taken from a woman aged 25 to 39 with active or convalescent COVID-19. The chain employs TRBV11-2 and TRBJ1-6, with 8 bases fitting TRBD1. Sample: peripheral blood. CDR3 protein: CASSQTGVSYNSPLHF. The CDR3 DNA is TGTGCCAGCAGCCAGACAGGGGTCTCCTATAATTCACCCCTCCACTTT. Filled out from reference TRBV11-2 and TRBJ1-6, the complete variable domain reads EAGVAQSPRYKIIEKRQSVAFWCNPISGHATLYWYQQILGQGPKLLIQFQNNGVVDDSQLPKDRFSAERLKGVDSTLKIQPAKLEDSAVYLCASSQTGVSYNSPLHFGNGTRLTVT.